Listed here are 17 T cell receptor beta chains from one sample, sequenced in a study of blood T cell repertoires in COVID-19. Sequenced by immunoSEQ multiplex PCR; TCRdb stores in-frame clones only, minus some. The sample lists approximately 210,000 clones, 80% to 90% seen once, with less than 20% in the top ten. The sequenced material came from peripheral blood. The receptors shown here come from a human donor in a cohort sampled during active COVID-19.

The chain couples TRBV13 to TRBJ2-7; D is unclear. Germline CDR1 reads PRHDT; CDR2 reads FYEKMQ (reference sequence). Trimming took 1 base from V and 12 from J, leaving 13 bases between them. This CDR3 is 12 amino acids long. The CDR3 sequence: CASSLAGGFRYF. In nucleotides, the CDR3 is TGTGCCAGCAGCTTAGCGGGTGGTTTTCGGTACTTC.

The chain has TRBV5-1 and TRBJ2-5, with D possibly matching TRBD1 (5 bases). The V gene lost 2 bases and the J gene lost 3 bases, with 8 bases spanning the gap. Germline V lookup: CDR1 SGHRS, CDR2 YFSETQ. The CDR3 runs to 13 residues. The CDR3 DNA reads as TGCGCCAGCAGCTTACCAGGGAAAGAGACCCAGTACTTC. Its protein product is CASSLPGKETQYF.

The chain links TRBV5-5 to TRBJ1-1; 9 bases map to TRBD1. The germline gives CDR1 SGHKS, CDR2 YYEKEE (reference sequence). V lost 2 bases to trimming and J lost 3 bases; unmatched junction nucleotides: 5. This CDR3 is built from 15 residues. CDR3 residues: CASSFGDRVYTEAFF. Here the CDR3 DNA reads TGTGCCAGCAGCTTTGGGGACAGGGTATACACTGAAGCTTTCTTT.

The chain has TRBV2 and TRBJ2-7; D perhaps matches TRBD2 (5 bases). In germline, CDR1 is SNHLY, CDR2 FYNNEI. V was cut by 2 bases and J by 2 bases, with 13 bases left in between. This CDR3 spans 15 amino acids. DNA of the CDR3: TGTGCCAGCAGTGAATACTCCACTAGAGCCTACGAGCAGTACGTC. Its translation: CASSEYSTRAYEQYV.

This clone was counted a few times. The chain has TRBV24-1 and TRBJ2-2, with D tentatively TRBD2 (6 bases). CDR1 is KGHDR and CDR2 is SFDVKD in the germline V gene. The V end lost 4 bases, the J end lost 1 base, and 15 bases lay between the germline ends. The CDR3 is made up of 17 amino acids. CDR3 sequence reads: CATSESNGRGNTGELFF. CDR3 in DNA: TGTGCCACCAGTGAATCCAACGGGCGGGGGAACACCGGGGAGCTGTTTTTT.

This rearrangement joins TRBV2 to TRBJ1-2; D unresolved. The CDR3 consists of 15 residues. Trimming cost V 3 bases and J 3 bases, with 14 bases left between them. Germline assignment: CDR1 SNHLY and CDR2 FYNNEI. CDR3 sequence reads: CASSDPGDLDYGYTF. The DNA for the CDR3 is TGTGCCAGCAGTGATCCGGGAGACCTTGACTATGGCTACACCTTC.

The chain is built from TRBV5-1 and TRBJ2-3; unclear D gene. CDR1 SGHRS and CDR2 YFSETQ come from the germline V gene. The CDR3 has 12 amino acids. V lost 4 bases and J lost 3, with 6 bases in between. In DNA form, the CDR3 reads TGCGCCAGCAGCGTAGATACAGATACGCAGTATTTT. Translation: CASSVDTDTQYF.

Details on this clone: The same CDR3 arises from other DNA sequences in this sample as well. The chain joins TRBV5-1 to TRBJ2-3, with 8 nucleotides matching TRBD2. Germline CDR1 reads SGHRS; CDR2 reads YFSETQ. V trimming: 0 bases; J trimming: 3 bases; junction bases outside the gene matches: 3. The CDR3 contains 15 residues. The CDR3, as DNA: TGCGCCAGCAGCTTGGTCGCTAGCGGGACAGATACGCAGTATTTT. It yields the protein CASSLVASGTDTQYF.

CDR3 sequence reads: CASSPGLNQNTDTQYF. In DNA, the CDR3 is TGTGCCAGCTCACCTGGGCTAAACCAGAACACAGATACGCAGTATTTT. This chain connects TRBV18 to TRBJ2-3; D unresolved. This CDR3 has 16 residues. With 3 bases removed from V and 2 bases from J, the gap between germline ends came to 15 bases. Germline loops: CDR1 KGHSH, CDR2 LQKENI.

The rearrangement joins TRBV2 to TRBJ2-2; D remains ambiguous. V was shortened by 7 bases and J by 5 bases, with 11 bases between the two germline ends. The CDR3 loop spans 13 amino acids. Germline lookup yields CDR1 SNHLY and CDR2 FYNNEI. The CDR3 loop reads CASTNRITGELFF. The CDR3 bases are TGTGCCAGCACTAACCGAATAACCGGGGAGCTGTTTTTT.

The chain recombines TRBV6-5 with TRBJ2-1; D unclear. Trimming cost V 7 bases and J 5 bases, with 12 bases left between them. Germline CDR1 and CDR2: MNHEY and SVGAGI. This CDR3 region has 13 residues. CDR3 DNA sequence: TGTGCCAGCATCGCCAGGTCGGACAATGAGCAGTTCTTC. This translates into CASIARSDNEQFF.

This clone appeared a few times. The rearrangement uses TRBV25-1 and TRBJ1-2; no reliable D call. Per the germline V gene, CDR1 is MGHDK and CDR2 is SYGVNS. The V end was cut by 3 bases, the J end by 4 bases, with 3 bases between. There are 11 residues in the CDR3. CDR3 sequence (DNA): TGTGCCAGCAGTGAGGCCTATGGCTACACCTTC. Encoded protein: CASSEAYGYTF.

This rearrangement joins TRBV15 to TRBJ2-3; 15 bases match TRBD2. V lost 8 bases to trimming and J lost 6 bases; unmatched junction nucleotides: 6. CDR3 length equals 15 residues. Germline assignment: CDR1 LNHNV and CDR2 YYDKDF (reference sequence). Here the CDR3 DNA reads TGTGCCACCTCCGGACTAGCGGGAGGGCTGGATACGCAGTATTTT. Translated, it gives CATSGLAGGLDTQYF. Full variable domain (remainder filled in from reference TRBV15 and TRBJ2-3): DAMVIQNPRYQVTQFGKPVTLSCSQTLNHNVMYWYQQKSSQAPKLLFHYYDKDFNNEADTPDNFQSRRPNTSFCFLDIRSPGLGDTAMYLCATSGLAGGLDTQYFGPGTRLTVL.

The chain employs TRBV6-6 and TRBJ1-1, with TRBD1 matching over 7 bases. CDR1 is MNHNY, CDR2 SVGAGI, per germline (reference sequence). Losses at the gene ends were 5 bases for V and 4 bases for J; bases not matched to a gene: 7. The CDR3 loop spans 14 amino acids. DNA for the CDR3: TGTGCCAGCAGTCCGACAGGGAGGACCACTGAAGCTTTCTTT. Translation gives CASSPTGRTTEAFF.

The gene calls are TRBV30 and TRBJ2-5; 8 nucleotides match TRBD1. The CDR3 is made up of 12 amino acids. With 5 bases clipped from V and 4 bases from J, the junction kept 3 bases outside the gene matches. The germline gives CDR1 GTSNPN, CDR2 SVGIG (reference sequence). The CDR3 DNA is TGTGCCTGGGGTACAGGGGGAGAGACCCAGTACTTC. Encoded protein: CAWGTGGETQYF.

The J gene is TRBJ2-7, the V gene TRBV12-3 or TRBV12-4, with D perhaps matching TRBD2 (5 bases). The CDR3 loop spans 12 amino acids. V lost 7 bases and J 6 bases, leaving 13 bases between the germline ends. The CDR3 sequence is CASTRVGGEQYF. The DNA for the CDR3 is TGTGCCAGCACGCGGGTAGGTGGCGAGCAGTACTTC.

Turning to this clone: Other DNA sequences of this sample code for an identical CDR3. This chain links TRBV9 with TRBJ2-5; 8 nucleotides match TRBD2. CDR3 length equals 16 residues. V trimming: 1 base; J trimming: 1 base; junction bases outside the gene matches: 6. Germline V gives CDR1 SGDLS, CDR2 YYNGEE. The CDR3 coding sequence is TGTGCCAGCAGCGTAACGGCGGGGGGACGCCAAGAGACCCAGTACTTC. It encodes CASSVTAGGRQETQYF.